This T cell receptor (beta chain) is from a study of T cell repertoires in cytomegalovirus infection. TCRdb re-called the reads through MiXCR, storing one row per CDR3 protein. The sample holds fewer than 850,000 distinct CDR3 sequences, 25% to 35% seen once. In regard to this clonotype: The target antigen is unknown.

V gave up 6 bases and J gave up 3 bases, with 12 bases separating them. This CDR3 comprises 13 residues. In germline, CDR1 is DFQATT, CDR2 SNEGSKA (reference sequence). V is TRBV20-1 and J is TRBJ2-1, with D possibly being TRBD1 (6 bases). Sequenced material: cultured CD8+ T cells from PBMCs, taken from culture after CMV antigen stimulation. This clonotype originated in a human donor in good health (CMV status not recorded). Some clones in this sample may be carry-over from other donors' samples. The DNA of the CDR3 is TGCAGTGCCCACAGGGCCAACTACAATGAGCAGTTCTTC. Translated: CSAHRANYNEQFF.